The next 30 T cell receptor beta chains were all read from a single sample in a study of regulatory T cells in long-lasting Graves disease. The time point: newly diagnosed GD, antithyroid drugs for less than 3 months. Scientists built the TCR library using RNA that was extracted from PBMCs. Researchers made TCR beta libraries by using iRepertoire HTBI primers and running Arm-PCR on CDR3 regions. From the multiplex PCR reads, TCRdb called clonotypes with MiXCR, one entry per CDR3 protein. Here the sample spans hundreds of thousands of distinct CDR3 sequences, 15% being singletons. These data also featured in a second study, about T cells in Graves' hyperthyroidism and ophthalmopathy.

The sequences come from peripheral blood mononuclear cells (PBMCs), collected at new diagnosis, from a patient treated with antithyroid drugs. The source of these receptors is a woman aged 40 to 50 with Graves disease.

In this sample, this clonotype turned up many times. The rearrangement uses TRBV30 and TRBJ1-6; tentative D call: TRBD1 (5 bases). The CDR3 spans 12 residues. V lost 8 bases and J 8 bases, leaving 13 bases between the germline ends. In germline, CDR1 is GTSNPN, CDR2 SVGIG (reference sequence). CDR3 sequence reads: CAGHGFDSPLHF. Written as DNA, the CDR3 is TGTGCCGGACACGGGTTCGATTCACCCCTCCACTTT.

This clonotype was counted many times. The chain carries TRBV20-1 and TRBJ2-7; tentative D call: TRBD1 (5 bases). V shed 1 base and J shed 1 base, with 20 bases lying between them. The CDR3 spans 17 residues. The germline V gene encodes CDR1 DFQATT and CDR2 SNEGSKA (reference sequence). The CDR3 loop reads CSARVKGSQPKSYEQYF. The CDR3 DNA reads as TGCAGTGCTAGAGTAAAGGGGTCCCAACCCAAATCCTACGAGCAGTACTTC.

This clonotype came up many times. The chain carries TRBV15 and TRBJ1-4; tentative D call: TRBD1 (6 bases). V lost 3 bases and J 6 bases, leaving 14 bases between the germline ends. Germline V gives CDR1 LNHNV, CDR2 YYDKDF (reference sequence). This CDR3 region has 15 residues. CDR3 loop: CATSRTATGDEKLFF. CDR3 DNA: TGTGCCACCAGCAGGACTGCGACAGGAGATGAAAAACTGTTTTTT.

This clonotype was seen repeatedly, ten times or more. This chain uses TRBV7-2 with TRBJ2-7, with D unclear. Trimming took off 4 bases at V and 2 bases at J, with 15 bases between the two ends. The CDR3 extends over 15 amino acids. The germline gives CDR1 SGHTA, CDR2 FQGNSA. The chain's CDR3 is CASSSTTGWAYEQYF. CDR3 sequence (DNA): TGTGCCAGCAGCTCCACCACCGGGTGGGCCTACGAGCAGTACTTC.

The chain employs TRBV5-4 and TRBJ2-3, with 14 nucleotides matching TRBD2. The germline V gene has CDR1 SGHNT and CDR2 YYREEE (reference sequence). This CDR3 comprises 17 residues. The V gene end was trimmed by 3 bases and the J gene end by 0 bases; junction bases not matched to a gene: 3. In DNA form, the CDR3 reads TGTGCCAGCAGCTCGGGACTAGCGGGAGAAAGCACAGATACGCAGTATTTT. Translation: CASSSGLAGESTDTQYF.

This clonotype was detected many times. CDR3 sequence (DNA): TGTGCCTGGAGTGTAAAGGAACGGGACCAAGAGACCCAGTACTTC. This encodes CAWSVKERDQETQYF. J is TRBJ2-5 and V is TRBV30, with D unresolved. The ends were cut back, 0 bases at V and 0 bases at J, with 11 bases in the middle. The CDR3 sequence is 15 residues long. CDR1 GTSNPN and CDR2 SVGIG come from the germline V gene (reference sequence).

This clonotype was detected only a few times. The genes are TRBV6-1 and TRBJ1-2; D is ambiguous. Germline CDR1 is MNHNS and CDR2 is SASEGT. V lost 5 bases and J 3 bases, leaving 13 bases between the germline ends. The CDR3 totals 14 residues. The CDR3 here is CASSPGSGDYGYTF. The CDR3 coding sequence is TGTGCCAGCAGTCCTGGATCCGGAGACTATGGCTACACCTTC.

The rearrangement uses TRBV10-3 and TRBJ2-1; tentative D call: TRBD1 (5 bases). CDR1 is ENHRY and CDR2 is SYGVKD in the germline V gene. Trimming pared 7 bases from V and 3 bases from J, leaving 16 bases between. This CDR3 is built from 15 residues. The CDR3 DNA sequence: TGTGCCATCACCCCGACGGACACGGACTACAATGAGCAGTTCTTC. Translating gives CAITPTDTDYNEQFF.

This clonotype has a handful of counts. A much larger clone sits a single nucleotide away, making a read error possible. The rearrangement joins TRBV20-1 to TRBJ2-7; either TRBD1 or TRBD2 may fit D (5 bases each). Trimming removed 2 bases from V and 2 bases from J, with 13 bases in between. CDR3 length: 14 residues. Germline CDR1 and CDR2: DFQATT and SNEGSKA (reference sequence). The CDR3 DNA is TGCAGTGCTAGATCTGCCGGGGCAACCTACGAGCAGTACTTC. Translation: CSARSAGATYEQYF.

The chain employs TRBV25-1 and TRBJ2-2, with 7 bases lining up with TRBD2. Germline V CDR1 and CDR2: MGHDK, SYGVNS. The CDR3 sequence is 15 residues long. Trimming removed 2 bases from V and 6 bases from J; junction bases left unmatched: 6. The CDR3 DNA reads TGTGCCAGCAGTGAAAGCGGGAATGATTCCGGGGAGCTGTTTTTT. This sequence encodes CASSESGNDSGELFF.

This clonotype occurred many times. The chain carries TRBV6-2 or TRBV6-3 and TRBJ2-2, with 14 bases lining up with TRBD2. Germline V gene lookup returns CDR1 MNHEY and CDR2 SVGEGT. J gave up 3 bases and V 2 bases, and 11 bases lay outside the gene matches. CDR3 length: 20 amino acids. The CDR3 bases are TGTGCCAGCAGTTACGAACTGACTAGCGGGAGGGCCTTTTACACCGGGGAGCTGTTTTTT. As protein: CASSYELTSGRAFYTGELFF.

This clonotype was counted at least ten times. The chain is built from TRBV12-3 or TRBV12-4 and TRBJ2-1; D is unclear. CDR3 length: 13 amino acids. With 7 bases removed from V and 1 base from J, the gap between germline ends came to 8 bases. The CDR3 is CASTPGSYNEQFF. CDR3 bases: TGTGCCAGCACCCCCGGTTCCTACAATGAGCAGTTCTTC.

This clonotype was observed many times. The chain has TRBV27 and TRBJ2-3; tentatively, D is TRBD2 (5 bases). Germline V lookup: CDR1 MNHEY, CDR2 SMNVEV (reference sequence). Trimming took off 5 bases at V and 2 bases at J, with 14 bases between the two ends. The CDR3 covers 15 residues. The CDR3 region is CASSPRGLPTDTQYF. The CDR3 nucleotides are TGTGCCAGCAGTCCCAGAGGGCTTCCCACAGATACGCAGTATTTT.

The V call is TRBV4-1, the J call TRBJ2-1; no firm D call. Germline V gene data show CDR1 as MGHRA and CDR2 as YSYEKL. The V gene lost 2 bases and the J gene lost 6 bases, with 11 bases spanning the gap. This CDR3 contains 14 residues. DNA of the CDR3: TGCGCCAGCAGCCAAAGATCATTCGGCAATGAGCAGTTCTTC. Its protein is CASSQRSFGNEQFF.

This clonotype was observed a handful of times. The chain joins TRBV20-1 to TRBJ2-3; 7 bases are a match to TRBD2. The CDR3 sequence is 14 residues long. CDR1 is DFQATT, CDR2 SNEGSKA, per germline (reference sequence). V lost 3 bases and J lost 2; bases outside the gene matches: 5. The DNA of the CDR3 is TGCAGTGCTAGGGTGCGGGAGCTCACAGATACGCAGTATTTT. Protein product: CSARVRELTDTQYF.

The J gene is TRBJ2-2, the V gene TRBV7-8; 7 bases line up with TRBD2. V shed 5 bases, J shed 0 bases, and the junction held 15 bases outside the gene matches. Germline CDR1 is SGHVS and CDR2 is FQNEAQ. The CDR3 length is 19 residues. CDR3 sequence reads: CASSPRGSGSKANTGELFF. The CDR3 DNA sequence: TGTGCCAGCAGCCCCCGGGGTAGCGGGTCTAAAGCGAACACCGGGGAGCTGTTTTTT.

This clonotype was counted at least ten times. CDR3 amino acids: CASSEYTGGPYEQYF. The CDR3 DNA sequence: TGTGCCAGCAGTGAATACACGGGAGGGCCGTACGAGCAGTACTTC. The chain couples TRBV2 to TRBJ2-7; 8 bases line up with TRBD2. Per germline, CDR1 SNHLY and CDR2 FYNNEI. The CDR3 is 15 amino acids. V shed 2 bases and J 4 bases; nucleotides not matched to a gene: 7.

This clonotype occurred many times. The rearrangement links TRBV7-8 to TRBJ1-1, with 10 bases aligning to TRBD1. In germline, CDR1 is SGHVS, CDR2 FQNEAQ. V was pared by 5 bases and J by 4 bases, with 19 bases of the junction left unmatched. The CDR3 length is 19 residues. The CDR3 DNA sequence: TGTGCCAGCAGCAGCGGTCGGCGTTTTTCAAGGGACAGGGGCACTGAAGCTTTCTTT. Its translation: CASSSGRRFSRDRGTEAFF.

This clonotype was recorded at least ten times. V gene TRBV18 combines with J gene TRBJ2-7, with D tentatively TRBD1 (6 bases). The CDR3 contains 14 residues. In germline, CDR1 is KGHSH, CDR2 LQKENI. V was pared by 6 bases and J by 4 bases, with 16 bases between. The CDR3 nucleotides read TGTGCCAGCTCCCAATACAGGGATGGGTACGAGCAGTACTTC. Its translation: CASSQYRDGYEQYF.

This clonotype was seen a few times. V is TRBV20-1 and J is TRBJ1-2; D not certain. Germline lookup yields CDR1 DFQATT and CDR2 SNEGSKA (reference sequence). This CDR3 has 13 residues. Trimming cost V 4 bases and J 7 bases, with 16 bases left between them. CDR3 in DNA: TGCAGTGCTACCCGTGGAGTTTCGGGTGGCTACACCTTC. Encoded protein: CSATRGVSGGYTF.

This clonotype was picked up many times. V gene TRBV6-6 combines with J gene TRBJ2-7; TRBD1 aligns across 9 bases. CDR3 length: 15 amino acids. CDR1 is MNHNY, CDR2 SVGAGI, per germline (reference sequence). V lost 0 bases and J lost 5; bases outside the gene matches: 5. Here the CDR3 reads CASSYSTDRGDEQYF. CDR3 nucleotides: TGTGCCAGCAGTTACTCGACAGACAGGGGGGACGAGCAGTACTTC.

The V gene is TRBV6-2 or TRBV6-3, the J gene TRBJ2-1, with a weak D call TRBD2 (6 bases). This CDR3 is 18 amino acids long. Deletions cut 6 bases from V and 1 base from J, with 22 bases between. Germline CDR1 reads MNHEY; CDR2 reads SVGEGT. CDR3 DNA: TGTGCCAGCAGCCCCCCCCTTAGCGGAGAGGCATCCTACAATGAGCAGTTCTTC. Residues: CASSPPLSGEASYNEQFF.

V is TRBV13 and J is TRBJ1-3; D call uncertain. V shed 1 base and J shed 2 bases, with 9 bases lying between them. Per germline, CDR1 PRHDT and CDR2 FYEKMQ (reference sequence). There are 15 residues in the CDR3. The CDR3 loop reads CASSLAPWAGNTIYF. CDR3 DNA sequence: TGTGCCAGCAGCTTAGCCCCCTGGGCTGGAAACACCATATATTTT.

This clonotype was detected ten times or more. V gene TRBV11-1 combines with J gene TRBJ1-1; 7 positions agree with TRBD1. From germline, CDR1 is SGHAT and CDR2 FQDESV (reference sequence). Germline trimming cut 5 bases from V and 5 bases from J; bases unmatched to any gene: 8. This CDR3 region has 14 residues. CDR3 coding DNA: TGTGCCAGCAGCCCCTCAGGGGGACGGACTGAAGCTTTCTTT. This sequence encodes CASSPSGGRTEAFF.

This clonotype was seen a few times. The chain uses TRBV5-5 and TRBJ2-3; perhaps TRBD1 as D (6 bases). CDR1 and CDR2 from the germline V gene are SGHKS and YYEKEE (reference sequence). V was pared by 1 base and J by 4 bases, with 16 bases between. The CDR3 has 16 amino acids. For the CDR3, the DNA is TGTGCCAGCAGCTTGCCCCGGACAGCTGTCGCAGATACGCAGTATTTT. It codes for CASSLPRTAVADTQYF.

This clonotype has a count of ten or more. This chain joins TRBV12-3 or TRBV12-4 and TRBJ1-2; D is perhaps TRBD1 (5 bases). The CDR3 sequence is 12 residues long. V lost 7 bases, J lost 8 bases, and 14 bases lay in between. The CDR3 DNA reads as TGTGCCAGCACCTGGGGGGGTAGGGGCTACACCTTC. This encodes CASTWGGRGYTF.

This clonotype has at least ten counts. The gene calls are TRBV6-1 and TRBJ2-4; D uncertain. Per germline, CDR1 MNHNS and CDR2 SASEGT. V was cut by 6 bases and J by 4 bases, with 13 bases left in between. The CDR3 consists of 14 residues. The CDR3 protein is CASSVEVSKNIQYF. In nucleotides, the CDR3 is TGTGCCAGCAGCGTTGAAGTTTCAAAAAACATTCAGTACTTC.

This clonotype showed up just a few times. CDR3 amino acids: CASSSGAGGGETQYF. The CDR3 region has the DNA TGCGCCAGCAGCTCAGGTGCAGGGGGCGGGGAGACCCAGTACTTC. The rearrangement joins TRBV5-1 to TRBJ2-5; the match to TRBD1 covers 8 bases. The CDR3 is 15 amino acids. V gave up 3 bases and J gave up 5 bases; unmatched junction bases: 9. Per germline, CDR1 SGHRS and CDR2 YFSETQ.

This clonotype appeared many times. The chain couples TRBV7-9 to TRBJ2-7, with 9 bases that match TRBD1. This CDR3 has 14 amino acids. The V and J ends lost 4 bases and 6 bases, in that order; junction bases with no gene match: 7. Germline V gene sequence: CDR1 SEHNR, CDR2 FQNEAQ (reference sequence). The CDR3 nucleotides read TGTGCCAGCAGCTCCCGGGACAGGGCCTCCGAGCAGTACTTC. This translates into CASSSRDRASEQYF.

The chain has TRBV15 and TRBJ2-1; 10 positions agree with TRBD1. This CDR3 comprises 14 residues. Germline CDR1 is LNHNV and CDR2 is YYDKDF (reference sequence). The V and J ends lost 2 bases and 12 bases, in that order; junction bases with no gene match: 7. CDR3 loop: CATSRRDRGPGQFF. CDR3 DNA sequence: TGTGCCACCAGCAGAAGGGACAGGGGACCGGGGCAGTTCTTC.